These 6 T cell receptor beta chains were all obtained from the same sample, sequenced in a study of a mutant IDH1 vaccine in newly diagnosed glioma. Time point: week 35, safety follow-up. One vaccine dose held 300 ug of mutant IDH1 20-mer peptide and came with topical imiquimod. The table came from immunoSEQ multiplex PCR; TCRdb's copy has only in-frame clones and leaves some out. The repertoire consists of tens of thousands of clones, with 70% to 85% occurring once and the leading ten covering 15%. No antigens are known for them. The material sequenced was PBMCs, taken from a glioma patient whose treatment included an IDH1 peptide vaccine. These receptors were obtained from a young man with glioma.

This chain uses TRBV27 with TRBJ2-1; 14 bases match TRBD2. The CDR3 length is 15 residues. Trimming at V came to 10 bases and at J to 10 bases, leaving 12 bases not matched to a gene. Germline V gives CDR1 MNHEY, CDR2 SMNVEV (reference sequence). CDR3 sequence reads: CAIQPTSGRAHEQFF. CDR3 coding DNA: TGTGCCATCCAGCCGACTAGCGGGAGGGCCCACGAGCAGTTCTTC.

The chain links TRBV5-1 to TRBJ2-5; 9 nucleotides align to TRBD1. The CDR3 contains 14 residues. Germline V gene data show CDR1 as SGHRS and CDR2 as YFSETQ. With 2 bases clipped from V and 2 bases from J, the junction kept 1 base outside the gene matches. DNA of the CDR3: TGCGCCAGCAGCTTTGACAGGGGGCAAGAGACCCAGTACTTC. Its translation: CASSFDRGQETQYF.

The chain recombines TRBV6-1 with TRBJ2-3; 9 bases are shared with TRBD2. There are 16 residues in the CDR3. J lost 0 bases, V lost 4 bases, and 5 bases had no gene match. Germline CDR1 reads MNHNS; CDR2 reads SASEGT. The CDR3 protein is CASSAVAGASTDTQYF. CDR3 DNA: TGTGCCAGCAGTGCAGTAGCGGGGGCTAGCACAGATACGCAGTATTTT.

The CDR3 spells CASKGAGGNYGYTF. The DNA for the CDR3 is TGTGCCAGCAAAGGGGCGGGGGGAAACTATGGCTACACCTTC. V and J are TRBV2 and TRBJ1-2, with D maybe TRBD1 (5 bases). The CDR3 extends over 14 amino acids. The V and J ends lost 7 bases and 2 bases respectively, with 14 bases between them. CDR1 SNHLY and CDR2 FYNNEI come from the germline V gene.

The rearrangement joins TRBV7-9 to TRBJ2-3; D possibly corresponds to TRBD2 (5 bases). Germline CDR1 SEHNR, CDR2 FQNEAQ (reference sequence). CDR3 length: 15 residues. The V gene lost 5 bases and the J gene lost 1 base, with 13 bases spanning the gap. CDR3 nucleotide sequence: TGTGCCAGCAGCCCCGCGGACTCCGGCACAGATACGCAGTATTTT. It codes for CASSPADSGTDTQYF.

The genes are TRBV11-2 and TRBJ1-2, with D tentatively TRBD1 (5 bases). With 4 bases removed from V and 7 bases from J, the gap between germline ends came to 19 bases. This CDR3 is 15 amino acids long. Germline CDR1 SGHAT, CDR2 FQNNGV. CDR3 residues: CASSSPRGSTSGYTF. DNA of the CDR3: TGTGCCAGCAGCTCCCCGCGGGGGTCCACGTCTGGCTACACCTTC.